Below are 27 T cell receptor beta chains sequenced from a single sample in a study of blood T cell repertoires in COVID-19. The data were produced by immunoSEQ multiplex PCR, yet TCRdb's version contains in-frame clones alone and is incomplete. The profile shows hundreds of thousands of clones, around four fifths of them singletons. The sample consisted of peripheral blood. These receptors were obtained from a woman aged 70-85 years with acute or convalescent COVID-19.

The chain employs TRBV9 and TRBJ1-4; D may be TRBD1 (5 bases). Germline CDR1 and CDR2: SGDLS and YYNGEE. Trimming stripped 4 bases from V and 8 bases from J, with 21 bases between. The CDR3 sequence is 16 residues long. The CDR3 DNA is TGTGCCAGCAGCCCCCGGGGGGGGGTAGTGTCAGAAAAACTGTTTTTT. Its protein is CASSPRGGVVSEKLFF.

The gene calls are TRBV4-3 and TRBJ1-6; D is undetermined. The CDR3 covers 13 residues. Trimming took 0 bases from V and 9 from J, leaving 6 bases between them. The V gene's germline CDR1 is LGHNA and CDR2 YSLEER. CDR3 region: CASSQDSASPLHF. In nucleotides, the CDR3 is TGCGCCAGCAGCCAAGACAGTGCTTCACCCCTCCACTTT.

J is TRBJ2-7 and V is TRBV5-8, with TRBD1 matching over 9 bases. Germline V gene data show CDR1 as SGHTS and CDR2 as YDEGEE. The trim removed 4 bases at V and 2 bases at J, leaving 4 bases unmatched. The CDR3 extends over 14 amino acids. The CDR3 DNA sequence: TGTGCCAGCAGCCCCTGGGACAGGGCCTACGAGCAGTACTTC. This sequence encodes CASSPWDRAYEQYF.

The rearrangement uses TRBV6-2 or TRBV6-3 and TRBJ1-1; TRBD1 matches at 9 bases. Trimming cost V 4 bases and J 5 bases; bases outside gene matches: 8. The CDR3 is 15 amino acids. Per the germline V gene, CDR1 is MNHEY and CDR2 is SVGEGT. This chain's CDR3 is CASSSTPTGGTEAFF. The CDR3 nucleotides read TGTGCCAGCAGTTCCACCCCGACAGGGGGAACTGAAGCTTTCTTT.

This chain connects TRBV18 to TRBJ1-1; D is ambiguous. Germline values: CDR1 KGHSH, CDR2 LQKENI. This CDR3 comprises 14 residues. The germline V and J ends were trimmed by 0 bases and 6 bases, with 11 bases remaining between them. The CDR3 sequence is CASSPPVSRSEAFF. The CDR3, as DNA: TGTGCCAGCTCACCACCGGTTTCGAGATCTGAAGCTTTCTTT. Looking up the rest from reference TRBV18 and TRBJ1-1 gives the full variable domain: NAGVMQNPRHLVRRRGQEARLRCSPMKGHSHVYWYRQLPEEGLKFMVYLQKENIIDESGMPKERFSAEFPKEGPSILRIQQVVRGDSAAYFCASSPPVSRSEAFFGQGTRLTVV.

The genes are TRBV24-1 and TRBJ1-5, with TRBD1 matching over 11 bases. Per germline, CDR1 KGHDR and CDR2 SFDVKD. Trimming at V came to 4 bases and at J to 7 bases, leaving 5 bases not matched to a gene. CDR3 size: 15 residues. The CDR3, as DNA: TGTGCCACCAGTGAGGGGACAGGGGGTGTCCAGCCCCAGCATTTT. This codes for CATSEGTGGVQPQHF.

The chain employs TRBV7-2 and TRBJ1-2; 9 bases are shared with TRBD1. Germline CDR1 reads SGHTA; CDR2 reads FQGNSA. The CDR3 runs to 14 residues. Trimming removed 1 base from V and 4 bases from J; junction bases left unmatched: 1. The CDR3 spells CASSLGQGGYGYTF. The CDR3 DNA reads as TGTGCCAGCAGCTTAGGACAGGGGGGCTATGGCTACACCTTC.

This clone came up once. This same CDR3 is encoded by further DNA sequences in the sample. The chain uses TRBV7-2 and TRBJ2-7; 10 bases agree with TRBD1. Losses at the gene ends were 3 bases for V and 7 bases for J; bases not matched to a gene: 3. The germline V gene has CDR1 SGHTA and CDR2 FQGNSA. The CDR3 length is 13 residues. This CDR3 is CASSFRTGGEQYF. For the CDR3, the DNA is TGTGCCAGCAGCTTTCGGACAGGGGGTGAGCAGTACTTC.

V gene TRBV28 combines with J gene TRBJ1-1; no reliable D call. The germline gives CDR1 MDHEN, CDR2 SYDVKM. The CDR3 has 12 amino acids. With 6 bases removed from V and 5 bases from J, the gap between germline ends came to 10 bases. CDR3 sequence (DNA): TGTGCCAGCAGCCTAATCGGGACTGAAGCTTTCTTT. Translated, it gives CASSLIGTEAFF. The variable domain in full, completed from reference TRBV28 and TRBJ1-1, reads DVKVTQSSRYLVKRTGEKVFLECVQDMDHENMFWYRQDPGLGLRLIYFSYDVKMKEKGDIPEGYSVSREKKERFSLILESASTNQTSMYLCASSLIGTEAFFGQGTRLTVV.

The chain is built from TRBV6-2 or TRBV6-3 and TRBJ1-1; 8 positions match TRBD1. The CDR3 has 14 amino acids. V was clipped by 4 bases and J by 6 bases; unmatched bases: 7. The germline V gene has CDR1 MNHEY and CDR2 SVGEGT. The CDR3 is CASSSWTGTPEAFF. The CDR3 region has the DNA TGTGCCAGCAGTTCCTGGACAGGGACCCCTGAAGCTTTCTTT.

This clone was recorded at least ten times. The genes are TRBV7-9 and TRBJ2-7; 9 bases are shared with TRBD1. Germline V gives CDR1 SEHNR, CDR2 FQNEAQ (reference sequence). The CDR3 is 16 residues long. After removal of 5 bases from V and 1 base from J, the junction contained 9 bases not matched to a gene. This CDR3 is CASSLPGQGISYEQYF. CDR3 DNA sequence: TGTGCCAGCAGCCTACCAGGACAGGGGATTTCCTACGAGCAGTACTTC.

On this clone itself: At the DNA level, this CDR3 is encoded by other sequences in the same sample as well. This chain joins TRBV7-2 and TRBJ1-1; no reliable D call. The germline V gene has CDR1 SGHTA and CDR2 FQGNSA. With 6 bases removed from V and 4 bases from J, the gap between germline ends came to 9 bases. The CDR3 totals 12 residues. The CDR3 is CASSSVGTEAFF. Here the CDR3 DNA reads TGTGCCAGCAGTTCCGTCGGCACTGAAGCTTTCTTT.

Turning to this clone: An end of the junction differs from the germline gene, which may be a read error. The chain uses TRBV14 and TRBJ1-4; possibly TRBD1 for D (6 bases). The CDR3 spans 13 residues. CDR1 and CDR2 from the germline V gene are SGHDN and FVKESK. Here the CDR3 DNA reads TGTGCCAGCAGCCAAGTTCCAGGGGCCGAGGCGATTTTT. Its protein is CASSQVPGAEAIF.

The CDR3 region has the DNA TGCGCCAGCAGCCCGACAGGGCGCACAGATACGCAGTATTTT. It is translated as CASSPTGRTDTQYF. The chain uses TRBV5-1 and TRBJ2-3; 7 nucleotides match TRBD1. This CDR3 has 14 residues. V lost 4 bases and J lost 1; bases outside the gene matches: 3. CDR1 and CDR2 from the germline V gene are SGHRS and YFSETQ.

The chain employs TRBV6-4 and TRBJ2-7; D not certain. This CDR3 has 20 residues. CDR1 is MRHNA, CDR2 SNTAGT, per germline. V was pared by 0 bases and J by 6 bases, with 30 bases between. The CDR3, as DNA: TGTGCCAGCAGTGACTCGAGACCGAGACTTATTCTCGCCCCAGTGGGCGAGCAGTACTTC. This gives the protein CASSDSRPRLILAPVGEQYF.

V is TRBV5-1 and J is TRBJ1-4, with D perhaps matching TRBD1 (5 bases). Trimming took off 0 bases at V and 3 bases at J, with 9 bases between the two ends. The CDR3 runs 15 residues. Germline values: CDR1 SGHRS, CDR2 YFSETQ. The CDR3 nucleotides are TGCGCCAGCAGCTTGGCCGGACACGCTAATGAAAAACTGTTTTTT. Residues: CASSLAGHANEKLFF.

The chain couples TRBV5-4 to TRBJ1-2; a possible D gene is TRBD1 (5 bases). Trimming removed 4 bases from V and 6 bases from J, with 22 bases in between. The CDR3 runs 16 residues. Germline CDR1 is SGHNT and CDR2 is YYREEE (reference sequence). The CDR3 DNA is TGTGCCAGCAGCAAAGAATTACAGGTCAGCCCTGATGGCTACACCTTC. As protein: CASSKELQVSPDGYTF.

The chain is built from TRBV27 and TRBJ1-6, with 12 positions matching TRBD1. After removal of 2 bases from V and 10 bases from J, the junction contained 3 bases not matched to a gene. CDR1 and CDR2 (germline): MNHEY, SMNVEV (reference sequence). The CDR3 length is 15 residues. CDR3 sequence reads: CASSLGTGGVSPLHF. CDR3 DNA: TGTGCCAGCAGTTTAGGGACAGGGGGCGTCTCACCCCTCCACTTT.

The chain employs TRBV12-2 and TRBJ2-7; TRBD1 is the table's D call and was not checked against the DNA. TRBV12-2 is a known pseudogene. The CDR3 runs to 14 residues. The CDR3: CASRIHIDRDEQYF. CDR3 DNA: TGTGCAAGTCGCATCCACATTGACAGGGACGAGCAGTACTTC.

The V and J genes are TRBV15 and TRBJ2-3; D is uncertain. Germline V gene data show CDR1 as LNHNV and CDR2 as YYDKDF (reference sequence). The CDR3 loop spans 14 amino acids. V dropped 8 bases and J dropped 0 bases, with 12 bases sitting between them. CDR3 coding DNA: TGTGCCACCCTGGGCCACATTAGCACAGATACGCAGTATTTT. It yields the protein CATLGHISTDTQYF.

Remarks on this clone: Other DNA sequences in the sample encode the same CDR3. The chain links TRBV28 to TRBJ1-2; the D gene is possibly TRBD1 (6 bases). The CDR3 spans 14 residues. The germline V gene has CDR1 MDHEN and CDR2 SYDVKM. The V end was cut by 2 bases, the J end by 4 bases, with 11 bases between. The CDR3 loop is CASSLGQGSYGYTF. DNA for the CDR3: TGTGCCAGCAGTTTAGGTCAGGGGAGCTATGGCTACACCTTC.

Of note for this clone: Within the sample, other DNA sequences also encode this same CDR3. The J gene is TRBJ1-2, the V gene TRBV28, with D unresolved. The CDR3 length is 12 residues. Germline assignment: CDR1 MDHEN and CDR2 SYDVKM. Trimming left V 2 bases short and J 4 bases short, with 5 bases between. The CDR3 sequence is CASSLLSYGYTF. CDR3 in DNA: TGTGCCAGCAGTTTACTCAGCTATGGCTACACCTTC.

The chain uses TRBV5-1 and TRBJ1-2; 9 nucleotides match TRBD1. Trimming removed 4 bases from V and 7 bases from J; junction bases left unmatched: 11. CDR3 size: 15 residues. Germline V CDR1 and CDR2: SGHRS, YFSETQ. CDR3 residues: CASSKNRDRVGGYTF. For the CDR3, the DNA is TGCGCCAGCAGCAAAAACAGGGACAGGGTAGGTGGCTACACCTTC. Full variable domain (rest looked up from reference TRBV5-1 and TRBJ1-2): KAGVTQTPRYLIKTRGQQVTLSCSPISGHRSVSWYQQTPGQGLQFLFEYFSETQRNKGNFPGRFSGRQFSNSRSEMNVSTLELGDSALYLCASSKNRDRVGGYTFGSGTRLTVV.

V usage is TRBV6-5 and J usage is TRBJ1-4, with 7 bases matching TRBD1. The CDR3 sequence is 12 residues long. CDR1 and CDR2 (germline): MNHEY, SVGAGI. V was pared by 6 bases and J by 8 bases, with 3 bases of the junction left unmatched. CDR3 in amino acids: CASSRDSEKLFF. In DNA, the CDR3 is TGTGCCAGCAGCCGGGACAGCGAAAAACTGTTTTTT.

The chain links TRBV15 to TRBJ2-7; tentative D call: TRBD2 (7 bases). The CDR3 has 14 amino acids. V lost 1 base and J 5 bases, leaving 12 bases between the germline ends. CDR1 and CDR2 from the germline V gene are LNHNV and YYDKDF (reference sequence). Here the CDR3 DNA reads TGTGCCACCAGCAGAGCTCCGGGGGGCCACGAGCAGTACTTC. Amino acid sequence: CATSRAPGGHEQYF.

The rearrangement links TRBV5-6 to TRBJ1-2, with 8 bases identical to TRBD1. The trim removed 1 base at V and 7 bases at J, leaving 6 bases unmatched. Germline CDR1 is SGHDT and CDR2 is YYEEEE. This CDR3 is built from 14 residues. The CDR3 DNA follows: TGTGCCAGCAGCTTGCGACAGGGGATGCGTGGCTACACCTTC. Its translation: CASSLRQGMRGYTF. Complete variable domain (other parts from reference TRBV5-6 and TRBJ1-2): DAGVTQSPTHLIKTRGQQVTLRCSPKSGHDTVSWYQQALGQGPQFIFQYYEEEERQRGNFPDRFSGHQFPNYSSELNVNALLLGDSALYLCASSLRQGMRGYTFGSGTRLTVV.

This clone came up once. The chain joins TRBV4-1 to TRBJ1-6; 8 bases match TRBD1. Germline-derived CDR1 and CDR2 are MGHRA and YSYEKL. The CDR3 totals 16 residues. Germline trimming cut 4 bases from V and 4 bases from J; bases unmatched to any gene: 6. CDR3: CASSREGTGYNSPLHF. CDR3 sequence (DNA): TGCGCCAGCAGCCGAGAGGGGACAGGTTATAATTCACCCCTCCACTTT.